Listed below are T cell receptor beta chains from one sample, sequenced in a study of T cell responses to AZD1222 COVID-19 vaccine. The method was immunoSEQ multiplex PCR; TCRdb's version includes in-frame clones alone and lacks a portion of them. Of roughly 150,000 clones in the sample, 90% to 95% were seen once. The material sequenced was peripheral blood, taken 28 days after the second AZD1222 dose. The receptors here all came from an adult who received the AZD1222 COVID-19 vaccine. Both conserved end residues are part of each CDR3. A D gene is named only where the DNA matches it firmly. Only some rows state a clone size, as once, few, many or a class for expanded clones.

j_gene: TRBJ2-3
d_gene: -
abundance: -
v_gene: TRBV30
CDR3aa: CAWSVRGNTQYF
CDR3nt: TGTGCCTGGAGTGTCCGGGGGAATACGCAGTATTTT

j_gene: TRBJ1-1
d_gene: -
abundance: -
v_gene: TRBV30
CDR3aa: CAQRGTGAVRVDTEAFF
CDR3nt: TGTGCCCAACGGGGTACGGGGGCGGTTAGGGTTGACACTGAAGCTTTCTTT

j_gene: TRBJ1-2
d_gene: -
abundance: -
v_gene: TRBV30
CDR3aa: CACQTGDYTF
CDR3nt: TGTGCCTGTCAAACCGGGGACTACACCTTC

j_gene: TRBJ2-1
d_gene: TRBD2
abundance: -
v_gene: TRBV18
CDR3aa: CASSPSGGATNEQFF
CDR3nt: TGTGCCAGCTCACCGAGCGGGGGGGCCACCAATGAGCAGTTCTTC

j_gene: TRBJ2-3
d_gene: -
abundance: -
v_gene: TRBV12-3/TRBV12-4
CDR3aa: CASSTSTDTQYF
CDR3nt: TGTGCCAGCAGTACTAGCACAGATACGCAGTATTTT

j_gene: TRBJ1-4
d_gene: -
abundance: -
v_gene: TRBV19
CDR3aa: CASSSGGNEKLFF
CDR3nt: TGTGCCAGTAGTTCAGGTGGGAATGAAAAACTGTTTTTT

j_gene: TRBJ2-1
d_gene: TRBD2
abundance: -
v_gene: TRBV19
CDR3aa: CASSGGTSGNNEQFF
CDR3nt: TGTGCCAGTAGTGGAGGGACTAGCGGGAACAATGAGCAGTTCTTC

j_gene: TRBJ1-2
d_gene: TRBD1
abundance: few
v_gene: TRBV19
CDR3aa: CASSSGTGSNYGYTF
CDR3nt: TGTGCCAGTAGTTCCGGGACAGGCTCTAACTATGGCTACACCTTC

j_gene: TRBJ1-2
d_gene: -
abundance: medium-sized
v_gene: TRBV20-1
CDR3aa: CSASLQGTYGYTF
CDR3nt: TGCAGTGCTAGTTTGCAGGGTACCTATGGCTACACCTTC

j_gene: TRBJ1-3
d_gene: -
abundance: -
v_gene: TRBV7-2
CDR3aa: CASSLGDSGNTIYF
CDR3nt: TGTGCCAGCAGCTTAGGGGACTCTGGAAACACCATATATTTT

j_gene: TRBJ1-1
d_gene: -
abundance: few
v_gene: TRBV6-2/TRBV6-3
CDR3aa: CASSYPGMNTEAFF
CDR3nt: TGTGCCAGCAGTTACCCGGGGATGAACACTGAAGCTTTCTTT

j_gene: TRBJ2-5
d_gene: -
abundance: -
v_gene: TRBV7-2
CDR3aa: CASSFFGRAGQETQYF
CDR3nt: TGTGCCAGCAGCTTCTTCGGCCGCGCGGGCCAAGAGACCCAGTACTTC

j_gene: TRBJ1-5
d_gene: TRBD1
abundance: -
v_gene: TRBV7-6
CDR3aa: CASSLGDRPNQPQHF
CDR3nt: TGTGCCAGCAGCTTAGGGGACAGACCTAATCAGCCCCAGCATTTT

j_gene: TRBJ2-7
d_gene: -
abundance: -
v_gene: TRBV21-1
CDR3aa: CASTLRDLGYEQYF
CDR3nt: TGTGCCAGCACCCTAAGGGATTTAGGGTACGAGCAGTACTTC

j_gene: TRBJ2-3
d_gene: -
abundance: -
v_gene: TRBV6-2/TRBV6-3
CDR3aa: CASSPINPGADTQYF
CDR3nt: TGTGCCAGCAGTCCGATTAACCCTGGCGCAGATACGCAGTATTTT

j_gene: TRBJ2-1
d_gene: -
abundance: -
v_gene: TRBV9
CDR3aa: CASSVSGGGGDEQFF
CDR3nt: TGTGCCAGCAGCGTATCTGGGGGTGGCGGTGATGAGCAGTTCTTC

j_gene: TRBJ2-7
d_gene: -
abundance: few
v_gene: TRBV2
CDR3aa: CASNPAGEAVHEQYF
CDR3nt: TGTGCCAGCAACCCAGCCGGGGAGGCCGTTCACGAGCAGTACTTC

j_gene: TRBJ2-3
d_gene: TRBD1
abundance: -
v_gene: TRBV2
CDR3aa: CASNRDSYTDTQYF
CDR3nt: TGTGCCAGCAACCGGGACAGCTACACAGATACGCAGTATTTT

j_gene: TRBJ1-6
d_gene: TRBD1
abundance: -
v_gene: TRBV30
CDR3aa: CAWSVGRGQDNSPLHF
CDR3nt: TGTGCCTGGAGTGTCGGGCGGGGACAGGATAATTCACCCCTCCACTTT

j_gene: TRBJ1-5
d_gene: -
abundance: -
v_gene: TRBV15
CDR3aa: CATSRAAGGRSNQPQHF
CDR3nt: TGTGCCACCAGCAGAGCCGCAGGAGGACGGAGCAATCAGCCCCAGCATTTT

j_gene: TRBJ2-6
d_gene: TRBD1
abundance: -
v_gene: TRBV4-1
CDR3aa: CASSNQQGAHSGANVLTF
CDR3nt: TGCGCCAGCAGCAATCAACAGGGGGCCCACTCTGGGGCCAACGTCCTGACTTTC

j_gene: TRBJ1-3
d_gene: -
abundance: -
v_gene: TRBV12-3/TRBV12-4
CDR3aa: CASSFQGGNTIYF
CDR3nt: TGTGCCAGCAGTTTCCAGGGCGGAAACACCATATATTTT

j_gene: TRBJ2-7
d_gene: -
abundance: few
v_gene: TRBV14
CDR3aa: CASSQDRTGVFYEQYF
CDR3nt: TGTGCCAGCAGCCAAGATCGAACGGGAGTCTTCTACGAGCAGTACTTC

j_gene: TRBJ1-4
d_gene: TRBD1
abundance: -
v_gene: TRBV10-3
CDR3aa: CAISLGQGEEKLFF
CDR3nt: TGTGCCATCAGTCTGGGACAGGGCGAAGAAAAACTGTTTTTT

j_gene: TRBJ1-4
d_gene: -
abundance: -
v_gene: TRBV2
CDR3aa: CASRGTLEKLFF
CDR3nt: TGTGCCAGCAGGGGTACTCTAGAAAAACTGTTTTTT

j_gene: TRBJ1-1
d_gene: -
abundance: -
v_gene: TRBV7-9
CDR3aa: CASSPSARNTEAFF
CDR3nt: TGTGCCAGCAGCCCCTCCGCCAGGAACACTGAAGCTTTCTTT

j_gene: TRBJ1-2
d_gene: -
abundance: once
v_gene: TRBV9
CDR3aa: CASSVGVQAGLNYGYTF
CDR3nt: TGTGCCAGCAGCGTAGGGGTGCAAGCGGGACTTAACTATGGCTACACCTTC

j_gene: TRBJ1-2
d_gene: -
abundance: -
v_gene: TRBV21-1
CDR3aa: CASNPKPRDPVIGYTF
CDR3nt: TGTGCCAGCAACCCTAAGCCCAGGGACCCGGTTATTGGCTACACCTTC

j_gene: TRBJ2-5
d_gene: TRBD2
abundance: -
v_gene: TRBV4-1
CDR3aa: CASSQGGAGKETQYF
CDR3nt: TGCGCCAGCAGCCAGGGAGGGGCAGGGAAAGAGACCCAGTACTTC

j_gene: TRBJ2-5
d_gene: -
abundance: -
v_gene: TRBV4-1
CDR3aa: CASSHPAREKEETQYF
CDR3nt: TGCGCCAGCAGCCACCCTGCTCGGGAGAAGGAGGAGACCCAGTACTTC